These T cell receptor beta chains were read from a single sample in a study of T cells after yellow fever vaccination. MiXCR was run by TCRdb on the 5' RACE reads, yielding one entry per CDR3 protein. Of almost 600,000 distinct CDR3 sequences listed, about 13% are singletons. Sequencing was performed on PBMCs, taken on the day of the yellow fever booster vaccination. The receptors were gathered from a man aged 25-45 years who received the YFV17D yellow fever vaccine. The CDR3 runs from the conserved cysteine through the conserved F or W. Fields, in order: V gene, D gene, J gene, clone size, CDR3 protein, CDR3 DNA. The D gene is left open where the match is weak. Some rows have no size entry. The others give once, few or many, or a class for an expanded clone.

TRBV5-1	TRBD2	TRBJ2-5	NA	CASSLAAGAGETQYF	TGCGCCAGCAGCTTGGCGGCGGGAGCTGGTGAGACCCAGTACTTC
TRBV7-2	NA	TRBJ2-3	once	CASSLIAESTDTQYF	TGTGCCAGCAGCTTAATAGCGGAGAGCACAGATACGCAGTATTTT
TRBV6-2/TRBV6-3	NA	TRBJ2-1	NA	CASSYSIRENNEQFF	TGTGCCAGCAGTTACTCGATCCGTGAAAACAATGAGCAGTTCTTC
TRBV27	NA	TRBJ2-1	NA	CASSLEAPYSRVEQFF	TGTGCCAGCAGTTTAGAGGCACCCTATAGTAGGGTTGAGCAGTTCTTC
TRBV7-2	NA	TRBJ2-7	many	CASSLARRNTYEQYF	TGTGCCAGCAGCTTAGCTCGGCGGAATACCTACGAGCAGTACTTC
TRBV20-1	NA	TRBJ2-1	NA	CSAKETGKLNEQFF	TGCAGTGCCAAAGAAACCGGGAAACTAAATGAGCAGTTCTTC
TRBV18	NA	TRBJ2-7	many	CASSPTGSYEQYF	TGCGCCAGCAGCCCTACAGGATCCTACGAGCAGTACTTC
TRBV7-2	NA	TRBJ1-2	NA	CASSLSPLGYGYTF	TGTGCCAGCAGCTTATCCCCTTTAGGATATGGCTACACCTTC
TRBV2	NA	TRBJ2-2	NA	CASQDGANTGELFF	TGTGCCAGCCAGGACGGGGCCAACACCGGGGAGCTGTTTTTT
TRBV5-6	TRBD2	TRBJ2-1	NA	CASSLTGSSGISEQFF	TGTGCCAGCAGCTTAACCGGGTCTAGCGGGATTAGTGAGCAGTTCTTC
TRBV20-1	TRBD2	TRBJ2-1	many	CSASLAGVSNEQFF	TGCAGTGCTTCCCTAGCGGGAGTCTCCAATGAGCAGTTCTTC
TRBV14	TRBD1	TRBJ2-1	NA	CASSPSGQGNNEQFF	TGTGCCAGCAGCCCTTCTGGACAGGGAAACAATGAGCAGTTCTTC
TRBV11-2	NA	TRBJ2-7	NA	CASSAQGDSYEQYF	TGTGCCAGCAGCGCCCAGGGTGACTCCTACGAGCAGTACTTC
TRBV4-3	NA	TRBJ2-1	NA	CASSQFGGPHEQFF	TGCGCCAGCAGCCAATTCGGGGGCCCGCATGAGCAGTTCTTC
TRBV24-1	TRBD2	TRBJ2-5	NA	CATGQRREGGETQYF	TGTGCCACCGGTCAAAGGCGGGAGGGCGGTGAGACCCAGTACTTC
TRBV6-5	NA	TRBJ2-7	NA	CASSYGSEPYEQYF	TGTGCCAGCAGTTATGGGTCAGAACCCTACGAGCAGTACTTC
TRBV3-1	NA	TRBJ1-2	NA	CASSPVMAGGGYGYTF	TGTGCCAGCAGCCCGGTCATGGCGGGGGGCGGCTATGGCTACACCTTC
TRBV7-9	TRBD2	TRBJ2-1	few	CASSLREYKSGSTKQFF	TGTGCCAGCAGCTTGCGGGAGTATAAGTCCGGATCAACAAAGCAGTTCTTC
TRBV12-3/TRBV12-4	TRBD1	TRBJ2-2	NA	CASRTDRGGTGELFF	TGTGCCAGCAGGACCGACAGGGGAGGAACCGGGGAGCTGTTTTTT
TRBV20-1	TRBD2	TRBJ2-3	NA	CCARELGLAGPGDTQYF	TGCTGTGCTAGAGAGCTTGGACTAGCGGGGCCCGGGGATACGCAGTATTTT
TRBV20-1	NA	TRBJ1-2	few	CSGLRWGYTF	TGCAGTGGGTTAAGATGGGGCTACACCTTC
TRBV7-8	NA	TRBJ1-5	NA	CASSPAGVHQPQHF	TGTGCCAGCAGCCCAGCCGGGGTCCATCAGCCCCAGCATTTT
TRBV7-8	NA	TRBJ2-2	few	CASSLVGGGFTGELFF	TGTGCCAGCAGCTTAGTTGGAGGAGGTTTTACCGGGGAGCTGTTTTTT
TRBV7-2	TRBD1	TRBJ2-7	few	CASTRGGTGVVEQYF	TGTGCCAGCACTCGCGGAGGTACAGGGGTCGTCGAGCAGTACTTC
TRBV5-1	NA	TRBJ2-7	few	CASSVDVGAYEQYF	TGCGCCAGCAGCGTAGATGTTGGGGCCTACGAGCAGTACTTC
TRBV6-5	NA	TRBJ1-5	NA	CASSYFSPGAGQPQHF	TGTGCCAGCAGTTATTTTTCCCCGGGCGCCGGGCAGCCCCAGCATTTT
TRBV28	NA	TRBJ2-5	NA	CASIPGLGETQYF	TGTGCCAGCATTCCCGGGCTAGGAGAGACCCAGTACTTC
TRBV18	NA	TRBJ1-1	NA	CASSWGIGGMNTEAFF	TGTGCCAGCTCATGGGGAATAGGGGGAATGAACACTGAAGCTTTCTTT
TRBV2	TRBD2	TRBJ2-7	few	CASSQREGHDEQYF	TGTGCCAGCAGCCAGCGGGAGGGCCACGACGAGCAGTACTTC
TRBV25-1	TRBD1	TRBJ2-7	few	CASSDTGQGYEQYF	TGTGCCAGCAGTGATACGGGACAGGGCTACGAGCAGTACTTC
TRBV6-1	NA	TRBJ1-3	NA	CASSWPSSSGNTIYF	TGTGCCAGCAGCTGGCCATCCAGCTCTGGAAACACCATATATTTT
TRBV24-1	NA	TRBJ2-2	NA	CATSGRGTNTGELFF	TGTGCCACCAGTGGGAGAGGTACGAACACCGGGGAGCTGTTTTTT
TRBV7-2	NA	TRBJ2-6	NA	CASSLDSPSSGANVLTF	TGTGCCAGCAGCTTGGACAGCCCCTCCTCTGGGGCCAACGTCCTGACTTTC
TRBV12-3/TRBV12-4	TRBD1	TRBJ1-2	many	CASTKRGQVGYTF	TGTGCCAGCACCAAAAGGGGACAGGTCGGCTACACCTTC
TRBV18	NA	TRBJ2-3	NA	CASSPPMGGADTQYF	TGTGCCAGCTCACCACCCATGGGCGGCGCAGATACGCAGTATTTT
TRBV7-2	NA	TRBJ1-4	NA	CASSLDVSPGEKLFF	TGTGCCAGCAGCTTAGACGTAAGCCCAGGGGAAAAACTGTTTTTT
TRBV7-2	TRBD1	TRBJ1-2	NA	CASSLEDRGGYTF	TGTGCCAGCAGCTTAGAGGACAGGGGAGGCTACACCTTC
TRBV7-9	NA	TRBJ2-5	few	CASSLELDSQETQYF	TGTGCCAGCAGCTTAGAGCTCGACTCTCAAGAGACCCAGTACTTC
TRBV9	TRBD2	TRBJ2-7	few	CASSVMPSGDSYEQYF	TGTGCCAGCAGCGTAATGCCTAGCGGTGACTCCTACGAGCAGTACTTC
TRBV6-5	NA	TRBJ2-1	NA	CASSYSGRSSYNEQFF	TGTGCCAGCAGTTACTCCGGACGGAGCTCCTACAATGAGCAGTTCTTC
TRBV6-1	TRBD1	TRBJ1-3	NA	CASRRTGDAGNTIYF	TGTGCCAGCAGGCGGACAGGGGACGCTGGAAACACCATATATTTT
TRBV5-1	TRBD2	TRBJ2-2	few	CASSEGLAASNTGELFF	TGCGCCAGCAGCGAAGGACTAGCGGCTTCCAACACCGGGGAGCTGTTTTTT